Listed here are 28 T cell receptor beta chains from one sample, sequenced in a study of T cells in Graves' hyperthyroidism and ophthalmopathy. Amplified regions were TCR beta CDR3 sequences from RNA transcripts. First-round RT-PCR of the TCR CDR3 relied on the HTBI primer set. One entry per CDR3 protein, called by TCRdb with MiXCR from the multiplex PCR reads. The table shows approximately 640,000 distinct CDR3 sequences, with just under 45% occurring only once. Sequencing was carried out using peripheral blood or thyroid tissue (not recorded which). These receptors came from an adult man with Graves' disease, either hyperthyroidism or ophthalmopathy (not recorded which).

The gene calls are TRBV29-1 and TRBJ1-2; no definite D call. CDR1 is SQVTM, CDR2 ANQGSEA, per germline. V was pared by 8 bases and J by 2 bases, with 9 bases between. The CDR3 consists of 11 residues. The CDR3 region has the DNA TGCAGCTTGGGTGACAACTATGGCTACACCTTC. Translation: CSLGDNYGYTF.

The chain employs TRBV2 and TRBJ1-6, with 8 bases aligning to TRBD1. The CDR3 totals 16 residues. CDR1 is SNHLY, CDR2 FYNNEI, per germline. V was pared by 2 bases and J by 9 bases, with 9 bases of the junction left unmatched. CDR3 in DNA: TGTGCCAGCAGTGAACCGAGGACAGGGACAGGTTCACCCCTCCACTTT. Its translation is CASSEPRTGTGSPLHF.

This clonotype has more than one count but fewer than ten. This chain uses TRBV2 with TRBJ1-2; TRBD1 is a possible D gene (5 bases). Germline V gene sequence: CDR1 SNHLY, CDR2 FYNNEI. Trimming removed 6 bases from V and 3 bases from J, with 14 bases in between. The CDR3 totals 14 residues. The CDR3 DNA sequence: TGTGCCAGCAGATCAGGGACCTCCGACTATGGCTACACCTTC. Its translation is CASRSGTSDYGYTF.

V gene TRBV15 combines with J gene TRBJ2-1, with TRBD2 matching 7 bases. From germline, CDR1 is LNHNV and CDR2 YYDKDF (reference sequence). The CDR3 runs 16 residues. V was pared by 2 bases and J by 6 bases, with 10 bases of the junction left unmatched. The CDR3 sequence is CATSRRAGRSFNEQFF. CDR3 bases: TGTGCCACCAGCAGAAGAGCGGGGAGGAGCTTCAATGAGCAGTTCTTC.

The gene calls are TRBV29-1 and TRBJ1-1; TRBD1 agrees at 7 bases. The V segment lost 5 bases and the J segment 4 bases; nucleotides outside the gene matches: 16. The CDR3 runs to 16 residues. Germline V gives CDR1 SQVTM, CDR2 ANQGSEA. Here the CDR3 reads CSVHRGQILRGTEAFF. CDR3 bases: TGCAGCGTTCACAGGGGTCAAATTCTCCGGGGCACTGAAGCTTTCTTT.

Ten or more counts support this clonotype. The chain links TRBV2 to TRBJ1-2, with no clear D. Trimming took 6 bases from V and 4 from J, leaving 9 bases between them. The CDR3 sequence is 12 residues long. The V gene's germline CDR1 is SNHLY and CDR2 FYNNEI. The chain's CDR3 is CASRNSIYGYTF. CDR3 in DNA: TGTGCCAGCAGGAACAGCATCTATGGCTACACCTTC.

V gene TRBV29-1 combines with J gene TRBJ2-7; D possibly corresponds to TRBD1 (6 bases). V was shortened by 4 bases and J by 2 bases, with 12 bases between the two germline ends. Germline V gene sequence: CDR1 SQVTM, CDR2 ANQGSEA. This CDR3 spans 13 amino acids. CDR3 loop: CSVVPGATYEQYF. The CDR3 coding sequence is TGCAGCGTTGTTCCAGGGGCTACCTACGAGCAGTACTTC.

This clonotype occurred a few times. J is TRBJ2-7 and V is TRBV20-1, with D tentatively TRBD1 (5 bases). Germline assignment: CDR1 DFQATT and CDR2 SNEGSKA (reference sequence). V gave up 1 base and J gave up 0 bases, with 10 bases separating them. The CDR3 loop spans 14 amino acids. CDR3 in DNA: TGCAGTGCTAGAGTGGCAGGGCTCTCCTACGAGCAGTACTTC. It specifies CSARVAGLSYEQYF.

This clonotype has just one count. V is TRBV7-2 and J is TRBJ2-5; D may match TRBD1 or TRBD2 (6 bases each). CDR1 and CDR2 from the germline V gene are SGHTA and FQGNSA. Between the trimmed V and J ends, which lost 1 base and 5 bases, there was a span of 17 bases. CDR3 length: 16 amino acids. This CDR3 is CASSLGLAGHLETQYF. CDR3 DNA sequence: TGTGCCAGCAGCTTAGGCCTGGCGGGACATTTGGAGACCCAGTACTTC.

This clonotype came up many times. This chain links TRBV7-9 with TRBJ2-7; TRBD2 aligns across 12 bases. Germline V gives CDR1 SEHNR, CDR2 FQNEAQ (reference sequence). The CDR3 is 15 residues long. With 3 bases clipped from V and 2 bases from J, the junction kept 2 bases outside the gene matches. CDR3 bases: TGTGCCAGCAGCTTCCTAGCGGGAGGGCCCTACGAGCAGTACTTC. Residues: CASSFLAGGPYEQYF.

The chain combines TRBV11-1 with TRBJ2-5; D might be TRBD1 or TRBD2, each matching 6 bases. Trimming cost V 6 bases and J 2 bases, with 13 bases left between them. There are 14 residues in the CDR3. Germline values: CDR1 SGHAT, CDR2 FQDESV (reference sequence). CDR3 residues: CASRLGGPQETQYF. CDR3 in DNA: TGTGCCAGCAGGCTAGGGGGGCCTCAAGAGACCCAGTACTTC.

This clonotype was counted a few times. CDR3 DNA sequence: TGTGCCAGCAGCAATAGCGGAGATACGCAGTATTTT. Its protein product is CASSNSGDTQYF. The chain uses TRBV7-9 and TRBJ2-3; TRBD2 might be the D (6 bases). Germline CDR1 reads SEHNR; CDR2 reads FQNEAQ (reference sequence). The CDR3 totals 12 residues. V was clipped by 5 bases and J by 5 bases, with 8 bases between them.

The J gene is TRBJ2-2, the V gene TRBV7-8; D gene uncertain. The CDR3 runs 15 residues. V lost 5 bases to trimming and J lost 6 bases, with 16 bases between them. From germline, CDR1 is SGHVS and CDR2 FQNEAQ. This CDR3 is CASSIRHASPGELFF. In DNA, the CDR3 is TGTGCCAGCAGCATCAGACATGCTTCCCCCGGGGAGCTGTTTTTT.

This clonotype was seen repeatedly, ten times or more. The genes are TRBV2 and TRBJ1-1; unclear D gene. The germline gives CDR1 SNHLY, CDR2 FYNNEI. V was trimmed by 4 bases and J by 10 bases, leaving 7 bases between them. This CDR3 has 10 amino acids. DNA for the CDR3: TGTGCCAGCAGTGGGCAGCCAGCTTTCTTT. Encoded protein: CASSGQPAFF.

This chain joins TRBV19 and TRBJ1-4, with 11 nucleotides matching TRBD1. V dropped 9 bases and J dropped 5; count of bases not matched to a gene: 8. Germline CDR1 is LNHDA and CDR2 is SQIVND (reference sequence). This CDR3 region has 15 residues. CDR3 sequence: CASSGTGGGNEKLFF. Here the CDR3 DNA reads TGTGCCAGCAGCGGGACAGGGGGTGGAAATGAAAAACTGTTTTTT.

The chain's CDR3 is CASSLLEDGPWQETQYF. DNA for the CDR3: TGTGCCAGCAGCTTATTAGAGGACGGACCTTGGCAAGAGACCCAGTACTTC. The chain has TRBV7-9 and TRBJ2-5; D unresolved. Trimming took off 2 bases at V and 2 bases at J, with 18 bases between the two ends. Looked up from germline, CDR1 is SEHNR and CDR2 is FQNEAQ (reference sequence). The CDR3 extends over 17 amino acids. Variable domain in full (rest from reference TRBV7-9 and TRBJ2-5): DTGVSQNPRHKITKRGQNVTFRCDPISEHNRLYWYRQTLGQGPEFLTYFQNEAQLEKSRLLSDRFSAERPKGSFSTLEIQRTEQGDSAMYLCASSLLEDGPWQETQYFGPGTRLLVL.

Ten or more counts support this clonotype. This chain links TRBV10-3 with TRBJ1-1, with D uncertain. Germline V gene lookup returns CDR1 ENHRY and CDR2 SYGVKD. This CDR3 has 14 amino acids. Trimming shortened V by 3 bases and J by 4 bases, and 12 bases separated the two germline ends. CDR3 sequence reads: CAISDEGSGTEAFF. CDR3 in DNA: TGTGCCATCAGTGACGAGGGTTCGGGCACTGAAGCTTTCTTT.

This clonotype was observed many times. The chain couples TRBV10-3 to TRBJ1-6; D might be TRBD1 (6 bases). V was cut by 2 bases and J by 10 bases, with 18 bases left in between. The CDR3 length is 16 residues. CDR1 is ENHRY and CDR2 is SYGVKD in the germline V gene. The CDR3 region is CAISEPKTGRGSPLHF. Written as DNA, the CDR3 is TGTGCCATCAGTGAGCCAAAAACAGGGCGAGGGTCACCCCTCCACTTT.

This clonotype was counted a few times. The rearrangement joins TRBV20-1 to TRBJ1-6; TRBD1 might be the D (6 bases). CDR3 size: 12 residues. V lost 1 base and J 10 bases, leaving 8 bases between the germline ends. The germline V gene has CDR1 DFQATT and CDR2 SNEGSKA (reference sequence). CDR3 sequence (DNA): TGCAGTGCTAGAGGCGGGGGCTCACCCCTCCACTTT. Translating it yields CSARGGGSPLHF.

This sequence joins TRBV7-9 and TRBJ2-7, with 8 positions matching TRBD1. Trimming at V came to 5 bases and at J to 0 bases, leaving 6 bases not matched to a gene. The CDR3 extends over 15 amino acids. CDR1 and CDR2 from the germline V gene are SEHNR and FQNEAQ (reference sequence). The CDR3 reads CASSVRQGSSYEQYF. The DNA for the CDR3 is TGTGCCAGCAGCGTACGACAGGGGAGCTCCTACGAGCAGTACTTC.

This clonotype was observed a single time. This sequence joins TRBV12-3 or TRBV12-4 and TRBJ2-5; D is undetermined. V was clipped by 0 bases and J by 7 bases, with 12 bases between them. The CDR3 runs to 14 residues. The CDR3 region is CASSLAGRVGTQYF. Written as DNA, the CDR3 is TGTGCCAGCAGTTTAGCAGGCCGGGTAGGGACCCAGTACTTC.

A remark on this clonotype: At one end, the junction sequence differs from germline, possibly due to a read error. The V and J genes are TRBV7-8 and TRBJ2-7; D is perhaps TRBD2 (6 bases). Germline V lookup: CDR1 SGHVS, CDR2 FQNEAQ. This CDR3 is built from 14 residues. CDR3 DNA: TGCGCCAGCAGCCAAGTCGGGAGATCCTACGAGCAGTACTTC. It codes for CASSQVGRSYEQYF.

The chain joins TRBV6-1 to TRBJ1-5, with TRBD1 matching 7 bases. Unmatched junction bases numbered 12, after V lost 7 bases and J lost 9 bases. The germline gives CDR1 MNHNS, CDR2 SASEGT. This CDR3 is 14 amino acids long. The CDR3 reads CASNAQRGLGPQHF. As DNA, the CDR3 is TGTGCCAGCAACGCGCAAAGGGGGCTTGGGCCCCAGCATTTT.

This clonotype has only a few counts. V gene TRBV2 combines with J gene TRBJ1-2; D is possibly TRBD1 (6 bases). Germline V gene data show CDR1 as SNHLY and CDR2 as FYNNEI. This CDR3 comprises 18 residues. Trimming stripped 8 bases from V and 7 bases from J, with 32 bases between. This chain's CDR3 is CASYGTLPGTQKRSGYTF. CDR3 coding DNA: TGTGCCAGCTACGGGACCCTCCCCGGGACACAAAAAAGGAGTGGCTACACCTTC.

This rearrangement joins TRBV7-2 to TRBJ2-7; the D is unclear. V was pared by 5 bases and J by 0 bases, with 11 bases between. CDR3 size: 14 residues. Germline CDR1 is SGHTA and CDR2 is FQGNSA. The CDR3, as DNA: TGTGCCAGCAGCCTCGGGCACCCCTCCTACGAGCAGTACTTC. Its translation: CASSLGHPSYEQYF.

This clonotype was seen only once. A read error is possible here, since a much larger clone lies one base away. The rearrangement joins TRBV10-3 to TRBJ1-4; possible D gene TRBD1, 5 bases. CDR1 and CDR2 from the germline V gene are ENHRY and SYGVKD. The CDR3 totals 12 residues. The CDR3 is CAISDRRWGTTF. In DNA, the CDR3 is TGTGCCATCAGTGACCGTAGGTGGGGGACCACCTTT.

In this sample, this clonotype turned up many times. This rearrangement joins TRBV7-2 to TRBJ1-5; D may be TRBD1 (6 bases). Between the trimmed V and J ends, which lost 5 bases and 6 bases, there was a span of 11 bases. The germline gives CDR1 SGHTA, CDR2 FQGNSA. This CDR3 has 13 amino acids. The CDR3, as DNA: TGTGCCAGCAGCACAGGGATCGCTCAGCCCCAGCATTTT. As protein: CASSTGIAQPQHF.

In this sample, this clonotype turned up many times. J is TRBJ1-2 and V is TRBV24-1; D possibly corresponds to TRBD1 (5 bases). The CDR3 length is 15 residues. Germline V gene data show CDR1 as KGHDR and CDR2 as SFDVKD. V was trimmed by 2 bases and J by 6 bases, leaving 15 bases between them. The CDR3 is CATSDYGGSIDGYTF. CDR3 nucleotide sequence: TGTGCCACCAGTGATTATGGGGGTTCGATCGATGGCTACACCTTC.